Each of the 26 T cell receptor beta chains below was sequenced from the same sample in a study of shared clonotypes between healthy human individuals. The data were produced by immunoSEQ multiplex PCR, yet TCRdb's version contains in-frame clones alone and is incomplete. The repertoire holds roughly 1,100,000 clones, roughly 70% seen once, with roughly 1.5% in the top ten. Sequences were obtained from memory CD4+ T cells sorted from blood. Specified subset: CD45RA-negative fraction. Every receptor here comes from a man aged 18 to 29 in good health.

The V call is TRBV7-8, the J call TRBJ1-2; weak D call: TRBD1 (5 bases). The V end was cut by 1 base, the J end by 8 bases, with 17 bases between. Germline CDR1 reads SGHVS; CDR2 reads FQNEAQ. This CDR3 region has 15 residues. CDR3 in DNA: TGTGCCAGCAGCTTAGGGACGGGACTCACGAACGGCTACACCTTC. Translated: CASSLGTGLTNGYTF.

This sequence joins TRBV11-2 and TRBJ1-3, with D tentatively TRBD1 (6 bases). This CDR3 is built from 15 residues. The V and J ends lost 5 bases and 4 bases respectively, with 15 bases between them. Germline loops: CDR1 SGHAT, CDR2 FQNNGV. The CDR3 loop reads CASSLTRGYGNTIYF. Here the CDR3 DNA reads TGTGCCAGCAGCCTAACCAGGGGTTACGGAAACACCATATATTTT.

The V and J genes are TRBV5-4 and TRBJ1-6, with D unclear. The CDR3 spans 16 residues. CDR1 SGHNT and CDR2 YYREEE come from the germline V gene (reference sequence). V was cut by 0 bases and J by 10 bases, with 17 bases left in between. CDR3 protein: CASSLEGMVGGSPLHF. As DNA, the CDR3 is TGTGCCAGCAGCTTGGAGGGCATGGTCGGTGGATCACCCCTCCACTTT.

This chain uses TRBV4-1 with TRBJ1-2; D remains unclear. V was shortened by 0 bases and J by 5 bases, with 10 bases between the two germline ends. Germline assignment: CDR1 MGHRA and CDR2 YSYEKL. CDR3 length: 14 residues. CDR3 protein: CASSQEGKGYGYTF. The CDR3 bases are TGCGCCAGCAGCCAAGAGGGTAAAGGGTATGGCTACACCTTC.

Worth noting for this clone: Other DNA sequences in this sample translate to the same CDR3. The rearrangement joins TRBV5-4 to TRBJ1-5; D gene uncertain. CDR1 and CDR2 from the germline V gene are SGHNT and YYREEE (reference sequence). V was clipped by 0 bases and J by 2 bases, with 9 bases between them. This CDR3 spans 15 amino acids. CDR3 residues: CASSLGGSGNQPQHF. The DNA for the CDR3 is TGTGCCAGCAGCTTGGGAGGTAGTGGCAATCAGCCCCAGCATTTT.

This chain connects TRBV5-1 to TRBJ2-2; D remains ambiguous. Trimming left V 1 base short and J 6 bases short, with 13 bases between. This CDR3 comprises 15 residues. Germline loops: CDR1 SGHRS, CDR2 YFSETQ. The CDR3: CASSLYGEWAGELFF. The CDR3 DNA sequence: TGCGCCAGCAGCTTGTATGGGGAATGGGCCGGGGAGCTGTTTTTT.

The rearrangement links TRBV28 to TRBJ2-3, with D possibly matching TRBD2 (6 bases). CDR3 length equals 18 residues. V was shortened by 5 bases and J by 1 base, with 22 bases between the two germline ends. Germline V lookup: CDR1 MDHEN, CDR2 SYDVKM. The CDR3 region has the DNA TGTGCCAGCAGTCCTCAGCTCGGGACTCGGAGACGCACAGATACGCAGTATTTT. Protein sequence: CASSPQLGTRRRTDTQYF.

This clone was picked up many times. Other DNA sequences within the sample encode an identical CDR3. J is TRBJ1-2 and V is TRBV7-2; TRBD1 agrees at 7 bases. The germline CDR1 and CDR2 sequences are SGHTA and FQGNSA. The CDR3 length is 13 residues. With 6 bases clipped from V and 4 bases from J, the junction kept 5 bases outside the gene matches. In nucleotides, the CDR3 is TGTGCCAGCAGTCGAGACAGGGTCTATGGCTACACCTTC. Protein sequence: CASSRDRVYGYTF.

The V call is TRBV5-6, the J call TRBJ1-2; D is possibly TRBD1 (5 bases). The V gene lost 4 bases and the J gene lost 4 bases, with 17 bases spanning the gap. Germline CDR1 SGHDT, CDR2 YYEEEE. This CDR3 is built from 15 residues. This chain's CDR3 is CASSPYRGTAYGYTF. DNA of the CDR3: TGTGCCAGCAGCCCTTACCGTGGGACGGCCTATGGCTACACCTTC.

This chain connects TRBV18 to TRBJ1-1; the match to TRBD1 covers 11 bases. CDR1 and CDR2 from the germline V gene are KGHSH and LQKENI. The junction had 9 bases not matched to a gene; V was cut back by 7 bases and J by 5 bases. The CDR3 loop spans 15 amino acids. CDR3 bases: TGTGCCAGCTTCTTAGGGACAGGGGGTGGAACTGAAGCTTTCTTT. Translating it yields CASFLGTGGGTEAFF.

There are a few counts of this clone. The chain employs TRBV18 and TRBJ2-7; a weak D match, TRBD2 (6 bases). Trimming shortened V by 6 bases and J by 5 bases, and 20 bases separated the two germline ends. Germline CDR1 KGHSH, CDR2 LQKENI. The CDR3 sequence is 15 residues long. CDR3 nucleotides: TGTGCCAGCTCGGATCGGGGGACCCAGATAGACGAGCAGTACTTC. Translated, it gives CASSDRGTQIDEQYF. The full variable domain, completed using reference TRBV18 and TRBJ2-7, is NAGVMQNPRHLVRRRGQEARLRCSPMKGHSHVYWYRQLPEEGLKFMVYLQKENIIDESGMPKERFSAEFPKEGPSILRIQQVVRGDSAAYFCASSDRGTQIDEQYFGPGTRLTVT.

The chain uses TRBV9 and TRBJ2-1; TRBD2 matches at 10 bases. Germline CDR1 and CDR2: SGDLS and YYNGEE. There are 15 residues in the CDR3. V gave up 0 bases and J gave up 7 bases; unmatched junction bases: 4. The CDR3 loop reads CASSVVPAGGNEQFF. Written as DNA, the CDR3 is TGTGCCAGCAGCGTAGTGCCAGCGGGGGGGAATGAGCAGTTCTTC.

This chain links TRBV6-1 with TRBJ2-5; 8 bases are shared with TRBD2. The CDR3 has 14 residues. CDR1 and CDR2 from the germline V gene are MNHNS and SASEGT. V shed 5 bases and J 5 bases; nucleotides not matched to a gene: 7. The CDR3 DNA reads TGTGCCAGCAGTTCGACTAGCGTGGGCGAGACCCAGTACTTC. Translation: CASSSTSVGETQYF.

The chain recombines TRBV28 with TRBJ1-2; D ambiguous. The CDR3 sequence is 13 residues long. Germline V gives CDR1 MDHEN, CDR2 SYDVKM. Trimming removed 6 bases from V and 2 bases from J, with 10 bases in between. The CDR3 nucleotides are TGTGCCAGCAGAGCGCAGCCCAACTATGGCTACACCTTC. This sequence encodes CASRAQPNYGYTF.

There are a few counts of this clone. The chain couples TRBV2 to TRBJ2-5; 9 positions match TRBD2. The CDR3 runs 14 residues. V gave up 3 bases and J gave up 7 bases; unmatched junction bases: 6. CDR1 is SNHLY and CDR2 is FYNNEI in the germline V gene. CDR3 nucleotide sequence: TGTGCCAGCAGTGACGGCGGGGGGGTTGGGACCCAGTACTTC. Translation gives CASSDGGGVGTQYF.

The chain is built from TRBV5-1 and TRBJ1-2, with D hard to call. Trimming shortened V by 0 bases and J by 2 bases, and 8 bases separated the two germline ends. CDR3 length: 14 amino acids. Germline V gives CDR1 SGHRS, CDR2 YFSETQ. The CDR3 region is CASSLEGENYGYTF. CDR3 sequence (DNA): TGCGCCAGCAGCTTGGAAGGCGAGAACTATGGCTACACCTTC.

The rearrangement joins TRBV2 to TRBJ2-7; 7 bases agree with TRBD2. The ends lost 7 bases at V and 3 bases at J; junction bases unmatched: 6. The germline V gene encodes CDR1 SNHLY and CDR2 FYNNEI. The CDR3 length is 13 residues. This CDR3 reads CASKAGPHYEQYF. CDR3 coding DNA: TGTGCCAGCAAAGCGGGACCACACTACGAGCAGTACTTC.

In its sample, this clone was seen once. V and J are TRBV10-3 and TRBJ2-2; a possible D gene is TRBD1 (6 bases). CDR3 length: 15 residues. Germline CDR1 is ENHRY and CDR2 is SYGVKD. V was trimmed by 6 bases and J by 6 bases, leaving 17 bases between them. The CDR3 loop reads CAIRGDNGNPGELFF. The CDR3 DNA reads TGTGCCATCAGGGGGGACAATGGAAACCCCGGGGAGCTGTTTTTT.

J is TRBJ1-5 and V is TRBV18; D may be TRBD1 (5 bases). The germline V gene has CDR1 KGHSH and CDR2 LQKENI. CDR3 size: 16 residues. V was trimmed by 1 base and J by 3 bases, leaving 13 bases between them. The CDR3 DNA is TGTGCCAGCTCACCACAGACCCCAGGGCACAATCAGCCCCAGCATTTT. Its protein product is CASSPQTPGHNQPQHF.

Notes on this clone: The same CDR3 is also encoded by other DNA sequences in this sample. The CDR3 is CASSLPGGLGETQYF. CDR3 nucleotides: TGCGCCAGCAGCCTCCCGGGGGGTTTAGGAGAGACCCAGTACTTC. The chain employs TRBV5-1 and TRBJ2-5; TRBD2 agrees at 7 bases. The CDR3 covers 15 residues. The V gene's germline CDR1 is SGHRS and CDR2 YFSETQ. V shed 4 bases, J shed 4 bases, and the junction held 10 bases outside the gene matches.

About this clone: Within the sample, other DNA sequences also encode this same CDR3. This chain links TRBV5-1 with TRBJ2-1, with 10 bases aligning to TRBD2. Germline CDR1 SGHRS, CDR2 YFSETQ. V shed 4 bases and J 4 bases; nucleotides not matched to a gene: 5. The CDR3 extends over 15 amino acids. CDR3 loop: CASSLGTSEYNEQFF. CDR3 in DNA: TGCGCCAGCAGCCTCGGGACTAGCGAATACAATGAGCAGTTCTTC.

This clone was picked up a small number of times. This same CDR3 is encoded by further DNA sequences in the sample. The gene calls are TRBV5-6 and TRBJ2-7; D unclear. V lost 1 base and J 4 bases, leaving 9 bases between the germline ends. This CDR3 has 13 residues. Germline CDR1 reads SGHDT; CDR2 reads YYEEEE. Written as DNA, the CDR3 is TGTGCCAGCAGCTTGTTTTCGGCTTACGAGCAGTACTTC. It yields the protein CASSLFSAYEQYF.

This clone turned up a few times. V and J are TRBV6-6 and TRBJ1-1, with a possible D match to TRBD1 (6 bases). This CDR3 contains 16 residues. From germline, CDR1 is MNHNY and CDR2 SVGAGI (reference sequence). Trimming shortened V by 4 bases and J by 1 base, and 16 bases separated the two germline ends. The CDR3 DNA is TGTGCCAGCAGTTGGGGGCCCGCCAGCGGGAACACTGAAGCTTTCTTT. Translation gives CASSWGPASGNTEAFF.

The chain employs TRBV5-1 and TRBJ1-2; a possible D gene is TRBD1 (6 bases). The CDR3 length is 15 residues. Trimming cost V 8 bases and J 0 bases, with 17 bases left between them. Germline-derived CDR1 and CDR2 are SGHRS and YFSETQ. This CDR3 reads CASRQGTQANYGYTF. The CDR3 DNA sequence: TGCGCCAGTCGGCAGGGGACCCAAGCTAACTATGGCTACACCTTC.

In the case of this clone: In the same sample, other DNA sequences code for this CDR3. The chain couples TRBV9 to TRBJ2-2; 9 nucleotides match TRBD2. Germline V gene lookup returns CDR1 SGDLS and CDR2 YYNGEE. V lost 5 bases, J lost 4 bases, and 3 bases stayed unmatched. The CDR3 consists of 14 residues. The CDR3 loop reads CASRTSGLTGELFF. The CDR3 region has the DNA TGTGCCAGCAGGACTAGCGGACTCACCGGGGAGCTGTTTTTT.

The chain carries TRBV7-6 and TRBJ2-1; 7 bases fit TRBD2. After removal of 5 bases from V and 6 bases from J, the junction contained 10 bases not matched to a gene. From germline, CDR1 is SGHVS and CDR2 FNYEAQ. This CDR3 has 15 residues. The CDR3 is CASSPMAGVSNEQFF. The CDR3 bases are TGTGCCAGCAGCCCCATGGCGGGGGTCTCCAATGAGCAGTTCTTC.